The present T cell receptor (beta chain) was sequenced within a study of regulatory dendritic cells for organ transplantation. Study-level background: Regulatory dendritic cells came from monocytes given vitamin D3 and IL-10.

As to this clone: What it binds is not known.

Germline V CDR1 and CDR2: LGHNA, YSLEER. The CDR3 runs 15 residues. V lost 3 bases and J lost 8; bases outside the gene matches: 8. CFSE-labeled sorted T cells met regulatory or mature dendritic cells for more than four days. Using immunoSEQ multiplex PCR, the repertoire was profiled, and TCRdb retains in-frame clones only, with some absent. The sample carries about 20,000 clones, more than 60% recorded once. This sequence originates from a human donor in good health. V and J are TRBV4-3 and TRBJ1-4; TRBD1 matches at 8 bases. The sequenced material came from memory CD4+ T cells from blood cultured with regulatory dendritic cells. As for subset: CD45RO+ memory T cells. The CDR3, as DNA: TGCGCCAGCAGCCAGGGGGTGACAGGGGAGGAAAAACTGTTTTTT. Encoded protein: CASSQGVTGEEKLFF.